These 20 T cell receptor beta chains originate from one sample sequenced in a study of regulatory T cells in long-lasting Graves disease. Described time point: newly diagnosed GD, antithyroid drugs for less than 3 months. The TCR library was prepared using RNA isolated from PBMCs. Arm-PCR of CDR3 regions and iRepertoire HTBI primers were the basis on which TCR beta libraries were built. TCRdb redid the calling of the multiplex PCR reads with MiXCR, one entry per CDR3 protein. The sample has about 560,000 distinct CDR3 sequences; about 16% are singletons. The same sample was also studied in work on T cells in Graves' hyperthyroidism and ophthalmopathy.

The sample consisted of peripheral blood mononuclear cells (PBMCs), taken at new diagnosis, from a patient treated with antithyroid drugs. The origin of the receptors is a man younger than 35 with Graves disease.

This clonotype was detected only a few times. This chain connects TRBV29-1 to TRBJ2-2; 8 positions match TRBD1. The CDR3 has 15 amino acids. Trimming cost V 3 bases and J 4 bases; bases outside gene matches: 7. Germline V gives CDR1 SQVTM, CDR2 ANQGSEA. The CDR3 DNA is TGCAGCGTTGAGCCGCAGGGGGCGGGCACCGGGGAGCTGTTTTTT. It encodes CSVEPQGAGTGELFF.

This clonotype was observed a handful of times. The V and J genes are TRBV20-1 and TRBJ2-4; the D call may be TRBD1 or TRBD2 (5 bases each). The V gene lost 1 base and the J gene lost 0 bases, with 16 bases spanning the gap. The CDR3 covers 17 residues. Germline V gene data show CDR1 as DFQATT and CDR2 as SNEGSKA (reference sequence). The CDR3 loop is CSARVLRGPLAKNIQYF. The CDR3 bases are TGCAGTGCTAGAGTGTTGAGGGGACCTCTAGCCAAAAACATTCAGTACTTC.

This clonotype has more than one count but fewer than ten. The chain employs TRBV10-2 and TRBJ2-2; 7 nucleotides align to TRBD2. The germline V gene encodes CDR1 WSHSY and CDR2 SAAADI. V trimming: 2 bases; J trimming: 7 bases; junction bases outside the gene matches: 7. The CDR3 spans 15 residues. The CDR3 spells CASSEPSGGNGELFF. CDR3 DNA: TGCGCCAGCAGTGAGCCGTCGGGGGGAAACGGGGAGCTGTTTTTT.

This clonotype has more than one count but fewer than ten. This chain links TRBV20-1 with TRBJ2-7; 9 bases are a match to TRBD2. The CDR3 is made up of 14 amino acids. After removal of 3 bases from V and 2 bases from J, the junction contained 5 bases not matched to a gene. Germline CDR1 DFQATT, CDR2 SNEGSKA (reference sequence). In nucleotides, the CDR3 is TGCAGTGCTAGGCGGACTAGCGCCGCCTACGAGCAGTACTTC. It translates to CSARRTSAAYEQYF.

Only a few counts were recorded for this clonotype. This sequence joins TRBV27 and TRBJ1-1, with D maybe TRBD1 (6 bases). The germline CDR1 and CDR2 sequences are MNHEY and SMNVEV (reference sequence). This CDR3 spans 17 amino acids. The ends were cut back, 5 bases at V and 2 bases at J, with 21 bases in the middle. The CDR3 protein is CASSIASPGASNTEAFF. In nucleotides, the CDR3 is TGTGCCAGCAGTATTGCCTCCCCGGGGGCGTCAAACACTGAAGCTTTCTTT.

This clonotype was seen a handful of times. An end of the junction differs from the germline gene, which may be a read error. The chain uses TRBV12-3 or TRBV12-4 and TRBJ1-4; weak D call: TRBD1 (5 bases). This CDR3 has 14 amino acids. The CDR3 is CASSLREGAEKLSF. The CDR3 nucleotides are TGTGCCAGCAGTCTCAGGGAGGGCGCTGAAAAACTGTCTTTT.

This chain joins TRBV4-2 and TRBJ2-1; unclear D gene. The V and J ends lost 3 bases and 5 bases respectively, with 5 bases between them. This CDR3 has 12 amino acids. In germline, CDR1 is LGHNA, CDR2 YNFKEQ. The CDR3 region is CASSHLNNEQFF. The CDR3 DNA sequence: TGTGCCAGCAGCCACCTAAACAATGAGCAGTTCTTC.

This clonotype has only a few counts. The genes are TRBV20-1 and TRBJ2-5; D unclear. Germline CDR1 is DFQATT and CDR2 is SNEGSKA (reference sequence). The CDR3 contains 13 residues. V was trimmed by 2 bases and J by 4 bases, leaving 11 bases between them. The CDR3 loop reads CSARSSLGETQYF. CDR3 DNA: TGCAGTGCTAGAAGCAGCCTCGGAGAGACCCAGTACTTC.

V usage is TRBV5-6 and J usage is TRBJ1-5; D gene ambiguous. V gave up 4 bases and J gave up 1 base, with 12 bases separating them. The CDR3 has 15 residues. Germline assignment: CDR1 SGHDT and CDR2 YYEEEE. The DNA of the CDR3 is TGTGCCAGCAGCCGACTCGACACGAGCAATCAGCCCCAGCATTTT. Translating gives CASSRLDTSNQPQHF.

The chain couples TRBV4-2 to TRBJ1-2; D might be TRBD1 (5 bases). V dropped 0 bases and J dropped 0 bases, with 8 bases sitting between them. The CDR3 contains 15 residues. The germline V gene encodes CDR1 LGHNA and CDR2 YNFKEQ. The CDR3 reads CASSQEWGTNYGYTF. The CDR3 region has the DNA TGTGCCAGCAGCCAAGAGTGGGGGACTAACTATGGCTACACCTTC.

This clonotype was counted only a few times. The rearrangement uses TRBV7-9 and TRBJ2-1; the D gene is possibly TRBD1 (5 bases). V was trimmed by 0 bases and J by 12 bases, leaving 12 bases between them. The germline gives CDR1 SEHNR, CDR2 FQNEAQ (reference sequence). This CDR3 spans 13 amino acids. This chain's CDR3 is CASSLAGRDGQFF. The DNA of the CDR3 is TGTGCCAGCAGCTTAGCGGGGCGAGACGGGCAGTTCTTC. Full variable domain (remainder filled in from reference TRBV7-9 and TRBJ2-1): DTGVSQNPRHKITKRGQNVTFRCDPISEHNRLYWYRQTLGQGPEFLTYFQNEAQLEKSRLLSDRFSAERPKGSFSTLEIQRTEQGDSAMYLCASSLAGRDGQFFGPGTRLTVL.

This clonotype occurred a few times. The rearrangement joins TRBV18 to TRBJ1-1; D not certain. The CDR3 extends over 12 amino acids. The ends were cut back, 2 bases at V and 5 bases at J, with 6 bases in the middle. Germline V CDR1 and CDR2: KGHSH, LQKENI. This CDR3 is CASSPAGTEAFF. In DNA, the CDR3 is TGTGCCAGCTCACCAGCGGGGACTGAAGCTTTCTTT.

This rearrangement joins TRBV20-1 to TRBJ2-7; D perhaps matches TRBD1 (5 bases). CDR3 length: 13 residues. Germline loops: CDR1 DFQATT, CDR2 SNEGSKA (reference sequence). V dropped 6 bases and J dropped 2 bases, with 14 bases sitting between them. The CDR3 DNA sequence: TGCAGTGCCGCCCGCAGGGCAACCTACGAGCAGTACTTC. Its protein product is CSAARRATYEQYF.

For this clonotype: This clone may be a read error of a much larger clone one base away. The chain carries TRBV7-2 and TRBJ2-7; D gene unclear. The CDR3 sequence is 15 residues long. Trimming cost V 1 base and J 7 bases, with 17 bases left between them. CDR1 and CDR2 from the germline V gene are SGHTA and FQGNSA. Written as DNA, the CDR3 is TGTGCCAGCAGCTTAGGGAGAGTGATAATGAATGAGCAGTACTTC. It translates to CASSLGRVIMNEQYF.

The rearrangement links TRBV27 to TRBJ1-1; D may be TRBD1 (5 bases). The germline CDR1 and CDR2 sequences are MNHEY and SMNVEV (reference sequence). CDR3 length: 13 amino acids. Trimming took off 5 bases at V and 6 bases at J, with 13 bases between the two ends. CDR3 in amino acids: CASSLQQASEAFF. CDR3 bases: TGTGCCAGCAGTCTTCAACAGGCGTCTGAAGCTTTCTTT.

This clonotype has only a few counts. The chain combines TRBV6-1 with TRBJ1-5, with a weak D call TRBD1 (6 bases). The germline V gene has CDR1 MNHNS and CDR2 SASEGT. V was pared by 6 bases and J by 9 bases, with 15 bases between. This CDR3 spans 13 amino acids. Here the CDR3 reads CASRLGTRGPQHF. Written as DNA, the CDR3 is TGTGCCAGCAGACTCGGGACACGGGGGCCCCAGCATTTT.

The genes are TRBV20-1 and TRBJ2-1; D tentatively reads TRBD1 or TRBD2 (5 bases each). V shed 1 base and J shed 0 bases, with 25 bases lying between them. CDR1 DFQATT and CDR2 SNEGSKA come from the germline V gene (reference sequence). The CDR3 contains 20 residues. In nucleotides, the CDR3 is TGCAGTGCTAGAGTCCTGGGGGTACCGCCCGCGCCAAGCTCCTACAATGAGCAGTTCTTC. It codes for CSARVLGVPPAPSSYNEQFF.

This clonotype was counted a few times. The V gene is TRBV20-1, the J gene TRBJ2-7; tentative D call: TRBD2 (6 bases). CDR3 length: 19 residues. The V gene lost 0 bases and the J gene lost 1 base, with 25 bases spanning the gap. Germline V gives CDR1 DFQATT, CDR2 SNEGSKA (reference sequence). The CDR3 DNA is TGCAGTGCTAGAGATACGCATAAAGTTGGCGGGCGGGGATCCTACGAGCAGTACTTC. Its translation is CSARDTHKVGGRGSYEQYF.

The CDR3 region is CASSQGEFADLPSGNTIYF. CDR3 sequence (DNA): TGTGCCAGCAGCCAAGGAGAATTTGCCGACCTTCCTTCTGGAAACACCATATATTTT. The chain combines TRBV4-2 with TRBJ1-3; D call uncertain. V gave up 1 base and J gave up 1 base, with 20 bases separating them. Germline CDR1 and CDR2: LGHNA and YNFKEQ. CDR3 size: 19 residues.

The V call is TRBV7-9, the J call TRBJ2-1, with D perhaps TRBD2 (6 bases). The CDR3 is made up of 16 amino acids. Germline CDR1 reads SEHNR; CDR2 reads FQNEAQ (reference sequence). Trimming removed 4 bases at V and 0 bases at J, with 13 bases between. CDR3 sequence reads: CASSSRTTGSYNEQFF. CDR3 DNA sequence: TGTGCCAGCAGCTCGAGGACTACGGGCTCCTACAATGAGCAGTTCTTC.